This TCR beta chain was identified during a study of blood T cell repertoires in COVID-19 (dated by TCRdb to the early 2020s). Context from the whole study: Samples covering the acute and convalescent phases of COVID-19 were provided by collaborators in the United States, Italy and Spain. The prospective study material was composed of cDNA or gDNA derived from T cells, B-cell-depleted T cells, or PBMCs. Sample metadata almost always included a de-identified subject ID, COVID-19 status, age in years and sex. The repertoires were made available in a free public database intended to serve as a resource for research on the immune response to SARS-CoV-2. Samples came from the ongoing ImmuneRACE study (first 160 participants) plus 1,254 subjects from 6 global collaborators. The dataset comprised deeply sampled blood TCRbeta repertoires from subjects exposed to, actively infected with, or recovered from COVID-19. Where available, HLA class I and class II types were obtained from metadata supplied by the sample provider rather than from assay-based typing.

One collaborating source in Seattle enrolled patients while the patients were actively infected and followed the patients over time throughout the course of disease. Each collaborating institution followed its own protocols to collect whole blood in K2EDTA tubes. For TCRbeta analysis, collaborators shipped samples as frozen whole blood, isolated PBMCs, or DNA extracted from either of those sample types. The immunoSEQ Assay, a bias-controlled multiplex PCR, was used to amplify TCRbeta CDR3 regions from genomic DNA. Per the source publication's procedure: The number of nucleated cells in each sample was estimated by amplification of reference gene primers within the assay. To quantify the absolute abundance of each unique TCRbeta CDR3 rearrangement, sequence reads were collapsed and filtered. Productive Simpson clonality was computed per sample as the square root of Simpson's diversity index over productive rearrangements. In TCRdb, the immuneACCESS table is reduced to in-frame sequences with V and J assigned. These tables do not hold every clone; where another copy was compared, an unresolved V gene accounts for under half, and the others remain unexplained. From that table come the V and J calls and clone size; the DNA was used to work out D and trimming. Present in this sample are some 240,000 clones, roughly 79% of which were seen just once. The ten largest clones capture 6.5% to 9% of the sample.

Here is what the overall study found, with its caveats: How much clinical and demographic metadata was included differed by source and by participant, and the metadata was provided uncurated.

Comment on this clone: Its binding antigen is unknown. No per-base quality is available; no much larger clone lies one base away.

V is pruned by 4 bases and J by 8 bases, leaving 2 bases of the junction without a gene match. The CDR3 spans 12 residues, from the cysteine through the phenylalanine. The CDR3 DNA has 36 bases and is translated from base 1. CDR1 and CDR2 were assigned from the germline V gene as MNHEY and SVGEGT. The clonotype comes from an elderly woman with COVID-19, enrolled during active disease. Sequencing was carried out using peripheral blood. The chain joins TRBV6-2 or TRBV6-3 to TRBJ2-3, and 8 bases in between align with TRBD1. The DNA sequence reads TGTGCCAGCAGTTGGACAGGGACTACGCAGTATTTT. Protein translation: CASSWTGTTQYF.